This TCR beta chain is from a study of HIV-infected patients and healthy controls. Only a few counts were recorded for this clonotype. Its antigen is unknown. From germline, CDR1 is SNHLY and CDR2 FYNNEI. The CDR3 runs 16 residues. Trimming took off 5 bases at V and 3 bases at J, with 19 bases between the two ends. Reverse transcription used 450 to 500 ng RNA and constant-region primers for alpha and beta. Using multiplexing indices, alpha and beta chain libraries were generated apart by chain-specific third strand synthesis. TCRdb used MiXCR to reprocess the 5' RACE reads, holding one entry per CDR3 protein. This table holds around 7,000 distinct CDR3 sequences, almost 8% found once. Whole blood was used without fractionation, so all unsorted peripheral T cells were included. Study-level results: Significant mean usage differences between HIV-infected patients and controls involved eight alpha and eight beta V genes.

This TCR came from an adult with HIV infection. This specimen consisted of blood, obtained before antiretroviral therapy. V gene TRBV2 combines with J gene TRBJ1-2; tentative D call: TRBD1 (5 bases). CDR3: CASSLGYGWGDYGYTF. For the CDR3, the DNA is TGTGCCAGCAGTCTGGGATATGGATGGGGGGACTATGGCTACACCTTC.